Shown below are 22 T cell receptor beta chains from a single sample sequenced in a study of T cell responses to AZD1222 COVID-19 vaccine. Clones were sequenced by immunoSEQ multiplex PCR, and TCRdb holds only the in-frame ones, with some missing. Of 130,000 or so clones listed, approximately 86% are singletons. This material consisted of peripheral blood, taken on day 0 of AZD1222 vaccination. All receptors come from an adult in good health.

This chain uses TRBV9 with TRBJ1-5, with D perhaps TRBD1 (6 bases). CDR1 and CDR2 from the germline V gene are SGDLS and YYNGEE. V lost 3 bases, J lost 6 bases, and 13 bases lay in between. The CDR3 is 14 residues long. The CDR3 protein is CASSASSGVQPQHF. The CDR3 nucleotides read TGTGCCAGCAGCGCTTCATCAGGGGTTCAGCCCCAGCATTTT.

The chain carries TRBV6-1 and TRBJ1-1, with D possibly being TRBD1 (6 bases). CDR3 length equals 15 residues. Looked up from germline, CDR1 is MNHNS and CDR2 is SASEGT. Trimming shortened V by 1 base and J by 5 bases, and 14 bases separated the two germline ends. CDR3 coding DNA: TGTGCCAGCAGTGAAGTGCAGGGGTTGAGTACTGAAGCTTTCTTT. This codes for CASSEVQGLSTEAFF.

This rearrangement joins TRBV5-4 to TRBJ2-7; D is undetermined. This CDR3 is built from 15 residues. Between the trimmed V and J ends, which lost 4 bases and 0 bases, there was a span of 14 bases. The V gene's germline CDR1 is SGHNT and CDR2 YYREEE (reference sequence). The CDR3: CASSQRAQSSYEQYF. The CDR3 nucleotides are TGTGCCAGCAGCCAAAGGGCACAGAGCTCCTACGAGCAGTACTTC.

This chain uses TRBV5-1 with TRBJ2-1; TRBD2 agrees at 7 bases. The trim removed 2 bases at V and 4 bases at J, leaving 6 bases unmatched. CDR1 is SGHRS, CDR2 YFSETQ, per germline. The CDR3 spans 15 residues. The CDR3 sequence is CASSLESGDYNEQFF. CDR3 DNA: TGCGCCAGCAGCTTAGAGAGCGGGGATTACAATGAGCAGTTCTTC.

This clone was found once. The chain joins TRBV30 to TRBJ1-2; no clear D. Trimming removed 0 bases from V and 8 bases from J, with 7 bases in between. The CDR3 runs to 11 residues. Germline V gene lookup returns CDR1 GTSNPN and CDR2 SVGIG (reference sequence). CDR3 DNA: TGTGCCTGGAGTGTACTAAGGGGCTACACCTTC. It translates to CAWSVLRGYTF.

The J gene is TRBJ1-4, the V gene TRBV18, with a possible D match to TRBD1 (5 bases). The CDR3 is 16 residues long. Germline loops: CDR1 KGHSH, CDR2 LQKENI. Trimming pared 4 bases from V and 4 bases from J, leaving 16 bases between. CDR3 bases: TGTGCCAGCTCACTTACGTACGGGACGGATAATGAAAAACTGTTTTTT. Translation gives CASSLTYGTDNEKLFF.

This clone has only one observation. This chain links TRBV7-2 with TRBJ2-2; D uncertain. This CDR3 comprises 12 residues. In germline, CDR1 is SGHTA, CDR2 FQGNSA. Trimming pared 5 bases from V and 7 bases from J, leaving 8 bases between. The CDR3 loop is CASSLDVGELFF. The CDR3 DNA sequence: TGTGCCAGCAGCCTGGACGTCGGGGAGCTGTTTTTT.

On this clone: Other DNA sequences in this sample translate to the same CDR3. The V call is TRBV9, the J call TRBJ1-1; no definite D call. The CDR3 is made up of 13 amino acids. Looked up from germline, CDR1 is SGDLS and CDR2 is YYNGEE. V lost 0 bases to trimming and J lost 1 base, with 4 bases between them. The CDR3 sequence is CASSVDRNTEAFF. CDR3 nucleotide sequence: TGTGCCAGCAGCGTAGATAGGAACACTGAAGCTTTCTTT.

The chain employs TRBV5-1 and TRBJ2-7, with D possibly TRBD1 on 6 matching bases. The V and J ends lost 0 bases and 2 bases respectively, with 12 bases between them. The germline V gene has CDR1 SGHRS and CDR2 YFSETQ. The CDR3 extends over 15 amino acids. The CDR3 spells CASSLAPGATYEQYF. DNA for the CDR3: TGCGCCAGCAGCTTGGCTCCAGGGGCGACCTACGAGCAGTACTTC.

The CDR3 DNA follows: TGCGCCAGCAGCCTAACGAACGGACAAGAGACCCAGTACTTC. This sequence encodes CASSLTNGQETQYF. This chain joins TRBV5-1 and TRBJ2-5; D is unclear. The ends were cut back, 4 bases at V and 2 bases at J, with 12 bases in the middle. This CDR3 spans 14 amino acids. Germline CDR1 is SGHRS and CDR2 is YFSETQ.

For the CDR3, the DNA is TGTGCCAGCAGCTTGTCCCCCAGCGAGCAAGAGACCCAGTACTTC. Translation: CASSLSPSEQETQYF. V gene TRBV7-2 combines with J gene TRBJ2-5; D unclear. Germline CDR1 reads SGHTA; CDR2 reads FQGNSA. The CDR3 is made up of 15 amino acids. V lost 3 bases to trimming and J lost 2 bases, with 13 bases between them.

The chain links TRBV3-1 (or the pseudogene TRBV3-2) to TRBJ1-6, with a tentative D call TRBD1 (5 bases). The CDR3 loop spans 15 amino acids. CDR1 is LGHDT and CDR2 is YNNKEL in the germline V gene (reference sequence). Trimming left V 1 base short and J 5 bases short, with 9 bases between. CDR3 amino acids: CASSQGDSHNSPLHF. The CDR3 DNA reads TGTGCCAGCAGCCAAGGAGACAGCCATAATTCACCCCTCCACTTT.

This sequence joins TRBV11-2 and TRBJ1-2; D unclear. Per the germline V gene, CDR1 is SGHAT and CDR2 is FQNNGV. Deletions cut 0 bases from V and 7 bases from J, with 6 bases between. This CDR3 comprises 12 residues. The CDR3 DNA reads as TGTGCCAGCAGCTTAGAGGGCATTGGCTACACCTTC. It encodes CASSLEGIGYTF.

This chain links TRBV7-9 with TRBJ1-2; TRBD1 aligns across 7 bases. The germline V gene has CDR1 SEHNR and CDR2 FQNEAQ (reference sequence). The CDR3 totals 16 residues. The V segment lost 5 bases and the J segment 4 bases; nucleotides outside the gene matches: 13. CDR3 loop: CASSPQNRGVGYGYTF. CDR3 nucleotides: TGTGCCAGCAGCCCTCAAAACAGGGGTGTGGGCTATGGCTACACCTTC. The full variable domain, completed using reference TRBV7-9 and TRBJ1-2, is DTGVSQNPRHKITKRGQNVTFRCDPISEHNRLYWYRQTLGQGPEFLTYFQNEAQLEKSRLLSDRFSAERPKGSFSTLEIQRTEQGDSAMYLCASSPQNRGVGYGYTFGSGTRLTVV.

The chain links TRBV7-9 to TRBJ2-7; D ambiguous. CDR1 and CDR2 from the germline V gene are SEHNR and FQNEAQ (reference sequence). Trimming removed 10 bases at V and 2 bases at J, with 12 bases between. The CDR3 runs to 12 residues. The CDR3 DNA sequence: TGTGCCACAGGCCCTGGGACCTACGAGCAGTACTTC. Translation gives CATGPGTYEQYF.

This chain links TRBV7-2 with TRBJ2-2; 10 bases line up with TRBD2. Germline lookup yields CDR1 SGHTA and CDR2 FQGNSA. With V trimmed by 6 bases and J by 3 bases, 4 bases remained unmatched. The CDR3 spans 15 residues. CDR3 in amino acids: CASRAGGRDTGELFF. The CDR3 DNA reads as TGTGCCAGCAGAGCGGGGGGGCGAGACACCGGGGAGCTGTTTTTT.

This clone was seen more than once but under ten times. This sample also contains other DNA sequences that code for the same CDR3. V and J are TRBV5-5 and TRBJ1-1, with D unresolved. V lost 2 bases, J lost 0 bases, and 5 bases lay in between. Germline CDR1 SGHKS, CDR2 YYEKEE (reference sequence). There are 13 residues in the CDR3. CDR3 loop: CASSLDLNTEAFF. CDR3 nucleotides: TGTGCCAGCAGCTTAGACTTGAACACTGAAGCTTTCTTT.

Regarding this clone: The sample contains more than one DNA sequence encoding this CDR3. V usage is TRBV9 and J usage is TRBJ1-1; D gene ambiguous. Germline V gene lookup returns CDR1 SGDLS and CDR2 YYNGEE. This CDR3 spans 14 amino acids. V lost 0 bases and J 0 bases, leaving 6 bases between the germline ends. The CDR3 sequence: CASSVGRMNTEAFF. In DNA, the CDR3 is TGTGCCAGCAGCGTAGGTCGGATGAACACTGAAGCTTTCTTT.

This clone was observed a single time. The chain combines TRBV14 with TRBJ2-1; maybe TRBD2 (6 bases). The ends were cut back, 4 bases at V and 6 bases at J, with 22 bases in the middle. From germline, CDR1 is SGHDN and CDR2 FVKESK. This CDR3 is built from 17 residues. The CDR3 DNA reads TGTGCCAGCAGCCCCAGGCAGCAGGGCCTGGGGGGCAATGAGCAGTTCTTC. This encodes CASSPRQQGLGGNEQFF.

The chain joins TRBV9 to TRBJ2-3; 7 bases align to TRBD1. V trimming: 4 bases; J trimming: 1 base; junction bases outside the gene matches: 3. CDR1 and CDR2 (germline): SGDLS, YYNGEE. This CDR3 is built from 14 residues. CDR3 nucleotides: TGTGCCAGCAGCCCTCAGGGGGGCACAGATACGCAGTATTTT. Translation gives CASSPQGGTDTQYF. The full variable domain, completed using reference TRBV9 and TRBJ2-3, is DSGVTQTPKHLITATGQRVTLRCSPRSGDLSVYWYQQSLDQGLQFLIQYYNGEERAKGNILERFSAQQFPDLHSELNLSSLELGDSALYFCASSPQGGTDTQYFGPGTRLTVL.

CDR3 DNA sequence: TGTGCCAGCAGCCACACTACTAGTGCAGATACGCAGTATTTT. Translating gives CASSHTTSADTQYF. The chain carries TRBV9 and TRBJ2-3; the D gene is possibly TRBD2 (5 bases). This CDR3 comprises 14 residues. Germline CDR1 reads SGDLS; CDR2 reads YYNGEE. Trimming removed 4 bases at V and 4 bases at J, with 13 bases between.

V usage is TRBV7-9 and J usage is TRBJ1-1; tentatively, D is TRBD1 (6 bases). The V and J ends lost 3 bases and 5 bases respectively, with 10 bases between them. The germline V gene encodes CDR1 SEHNR and CDR2 FQNEAQ (reference sequence). The CDR3 covers 13 residues. CDR3 coding DNA: TGTGCCAGCAGCTTGAGGGGGAAAACTGAAGCTTTCTTT. Protein: CASSLRGKTEAFF.